The 14 T cell receptor beta chains below were found in one sample sequenced in a study of T-cell reconstitution after alpha-beta-depleted transplantation in children. Unique molecular identifiers tagged the TCRbeta library. TCRdb reanalysed the PCR reads using MiXCR and keeps one entry per CDR3 protein. The data show about 130,000 distinct CDR3 sequences, 9.5% to 10% seen once. The input for sequencing was PBMCs, mostly from graft donor cells, taken 180 days after TCRalphabeta/CD19-depleted stem cell transplant. The receptors originated from a girl under two years old who had a stem cell transplant for combined immunodeficiency, so the T cells may come from the graft donor.

This clonotype was counted between two and nine times. The chain recombines TRBV5-8 with TRBJ2-5; TRBD1 might be the D (6 bases). The CDR3 contains 14 residues. With 3 bases removed from V and 5 bases from J, the gap between germline ends came to 14 bases. Germline V CDR1 and CDR2: SGHTS, YDEGEE. The CDR3 loop is CASSSRGSVETQYF. CDR3 nucleotides: TGTGCCAGCAGCTCTAGGGGGTCGGTGGAGACCCAGTACTTC.

This clonotype was seen only a few times. The rearrangement joins TRBV6-5 to TRBJ2-7, with a possible D match to TRBD2 (5 bases). V lost 2 bases to trimming and J lost 4 bases, with 12 bases between them. Germline CDR1 and CDR2: MNHEY and SVGAGI. This CDR3 comprises 14 residues. The CDR3, as DNA: TGTGCCAGCAGTTACCGGCGGGTAGGGTACGAGCAGTACTTC. Amino acids: CASSYRRVGYEQYF.

This chain uses TRBV4-3 with TRBJ1-6, with 11 bases that match TRBD1. Germline V gene lookup returns CDR1 LGHNA and CDR2 YSLEER. V lost 2 bases, J lost 8 bases, and 2 bases stayed unmatched. The CDR3 sequence is 15 residues long. The DNA for the CDR3 is TGCGCCAGCAGCCAACGGGGACAGGGGGATTCACCCCTCCACTTT. This sequence encodes CASSQRGQGDSPLHF.

The chain combines TRBV10-3 with TRBJ2-7; TRBD2 matches 14 bases. The ends lost 2 bases at V and 9 bases at J; junction bases unmatched: 9. The CDR3 sequence is 16 residues long. Germline-derived CDR1 and CDR2 are ENHRY and SYGVKD. CDR3 sequence (DNA): TGTGCCATCAGTGAGCCGAGCGGGACTAGCGGGAGTTGGCAGTACTTC. This translates into CAISEPSGTSGSWQYF.

This clonotype was counted many times. The genes are TRBV20-1 and TRBJ1-4, with D maybe TRBD1 (6 bases). The germline gives CDR1 DFQATT, CDR2 SNEGSKA (reference sequence). The CDR3 is 13 residues long. V lost 7 bases to trimming and J lost 7 bases, with 16 bases between them. The DNA of the CDR3 is TGCAGTGTCCGAACAGGGACGGGTGAAAAACTGTTTTTT. Translated, it gives CSVRTGTGEKLFF.

The genes are TRBV12-3 or TRBV12-4 and TRBJ2-7; perhaps D is TRBD1 or TRBD2 (5 bases each). V was clipped by 3 bases and J by 2 bases, with 8 bases between them. This CDR3 has 13 amino acids. The CDR3 DNA follows: TGTGCCAGCAGTTTCGAGGGGCCCTACGAGCAGTACTTC. It specifies CASSFEGPYEQYF.

In this sample, this clonotype turned up many times. The chain couples TRBV12-3 or TRBV12-4 to TRBJ2-1; perhaps TRBD1 as D (5 bases). Trimming shortened V by 7 bases and J by 3 bases, and 13 bases separated the two germline ends. The CDR3 runs 14 residues. The CDR3 here is CASTDRTGYNEQFF. The CDR3 region has the DNA TGTGCCAGCACCGACAGAACGGGCTACAATGAGCAGTTCTTC.

In its sample, this clonotype was seen many times. The junction does not match germline at one end; this may be a read error. The chain has TRBV2 and TRBJ1-1; D perhaps matches TRBD1 (6 bases). Germline loops: CDR1 SNHLY, CDR2 FYNNEI. This CDR3 has 13 amino acids. The DNA of the CDR3 is TGTGCCAGCGGGGGGGCAGGGCTCGCTGAAGTTTTCTTT. This codes for CASGGAGLAEVFF.

Concerning this clonotype: This may stem from a read error, because a much larger clone lies one nucleotide away. The chain combines TRBV12-3 or TRBV12-4 with TRBJ2-2; the D is unclear. The CDR3 spans 12 residues. V was pared by 7 bases and J by 3 bases, with 6 bases between. The chain's CDR3 is CASNFYTGELFF. CDR3 DNA: TGTGCCAGCAATTTTTACACCGGGGAGCTGTTTTTT.

This chain connects TRBV14 to TRBJ2-4; 9 bases map to TRBD1. The J segment lost 3 bases and the V segment lost 4 bases, leaving 7 bases of the junction unmatched. The CDR3 is 16 amino acids. The V gene's germline CDR1 is SGHDN and CDR2 FVKESK. CDR3 loop: CASSRGTGRDKNIQYF. CDR3 sequence (DNA): TGTGCCAGCAGCCGAGGGACAGGGAGAGACAAAAACATTCAGTACTTC.

This clonotype occurred a few times. The chain employs TRBV7-3 and TRBJ2-3, with a tentative D call TRBD2 (6 bases). CDR1 SGHTA and CDR2 FQGTGA come from the germline V gene. The CDR3 has 13 residues. Trimming removed 5 bases from V and 4 bases from J, with 10 bases in between. DNA for the CDR3: TGTGCCAGCAGCATCGGGACTGCAGATACGCAGTATTTT. Residues: CASSIGTADTQYF.

The chain carries TRBV11-2 and TRBJ2-3, with D tentatively TRBD2 (6 bases). CDR1 and CDR2 (germline): SGHAT, FQNNGV. Trimming pared 4 bases from V and 1 base from J, leaving 21 bases between. The CDR3 length is 18 residues. The CDR3 is CASSSSSGTLSGTDTQYF. Here the CDR3 DNA reads TGTGCCAGCAGCTCATCTTCCGGGACTCTGAGCGGCACAGATACGCAGTATTTT.

With respect to this clonotype: A junction boundary mismatches the germline segment, possibly from a read error. The chain uses TRBV19 and TRBJ1-2; D gene unclear. Per germline, CDR1 LNHDA and CDR2 SQIVND (reference sequence). The CDR3 extends over 12 amino acids. The CDR3 protein is CASSTSDYRYTF. CDR3 DNA: TGTGCCAGTAGTACCAGTGACTATCGCTACACCTTC.

This clonotype has more than one count but fewer than ten. The rearrangement links TRBV5-1 to TRBJ2-1; D is perhaps TRBD2 (6 bases). CDR1 is SGHRS and CDR2 is YFSETQ in the germline V gene. The CDR3 is 16 residues long. The germline V and J ends were trimmed by 3 bases and 0 bases, with 13 bases remaining between them. The CDR3 loop reads CASSSGLPSSYNEQFF. CDR3 sequence (DNA): TGCGCCAGCAGCTCGGGACTTCCAAGCTCCTACAATGAGCAGTTCTTC.